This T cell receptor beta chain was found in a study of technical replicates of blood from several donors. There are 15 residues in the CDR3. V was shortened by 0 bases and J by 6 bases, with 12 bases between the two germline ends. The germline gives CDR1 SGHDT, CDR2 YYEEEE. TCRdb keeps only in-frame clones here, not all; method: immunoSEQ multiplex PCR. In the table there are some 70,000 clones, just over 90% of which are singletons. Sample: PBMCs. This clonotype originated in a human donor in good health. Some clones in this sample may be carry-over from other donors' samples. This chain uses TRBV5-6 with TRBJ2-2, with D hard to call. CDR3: CASSLDLQPAGELFF. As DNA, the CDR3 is TGTGCCAGCAGCTTGGATTTACAGCCCGCCGGGGAGCTGTTTTTT.